This T cell receptor (beta chain) derives from a study of blood T cell repertoires in COVID-19. In the study overall: Acute and convalescent COVID-19 samples came from the United States, Italy and Spain.

With 4 bases clipped from V and 5 bases from J, the junction kept 5 bases outside the gene matches. The CDR3 runs to 15 residues. Germline CDR1 reads MNHEY; CDR2 reads SVGAGI. TCRdb keeps only in-frame clones here, not all; method: immunoSEQ multiplex PCR. The sample lists over 50,000 clones, 75% to 90% occurring once. The sequencing input was peripheral blood. The TCR sequence derives from a human donor in a cohort sampled during active COVID-19. The gene calls are TRBV6-5 and TRBJ2-1, with 10 bases aligning to TRBD2. In DNA form, the CDR3 reads TGTGCCAGCAGTTTAGCGGGAGGTCTAAACAATGAGCAGTTCTTC. Amino acids: CASSLAGGLNNEQFF.